This T cell receptor beta chain derives from a study of identical twins. MiXCR was run by TCRdb on the 5' RACE reads, yielding one entry per CDR3 protein. The sample holds under 900,000 distinct CDR3 sequences, approximately 18% seen once. CDR3 length: 18 amino acids. Trimming cost V 5 bases and J 0 bases, with 21 bases left between them. The same sample was also used in a study of T cells expressing NK-cell markers.

The source of this sequence is a woman between 18 and 29 years old in good health. The chain links TRBV12-3 or TRBV12-4 to TRBJ2-3; tentatively, D is TRBD2 (5 bases). Source material: PBMCs. The CDR3, as DNA: TGTGCCAGCAGTCTGCCGCTGGGAAGCGGAGATAGCACAGATACGCAGTATTTT. It translates to CASSLPLGSGDSTDTQYF.